This T cell receptor (beta chain) was captured in a study of cytomegalovirus exposure and HLA in healthy donors. Study details: Early released data comprised around 80 million unique TCRs from HLA-typed donors. Study observations and caveats: In a later analysis, DRB1 alleles had the most associated TCRs; HLA-C alleles the fewest. According to reports, the classifier identified cytomegalovirus status with high specificity and sensitivity.

CDR3 length: 15 amino acids. Losses at the gene ends were 0 bases for V and 4 bases for J; bases not matched to a gene: 3. Germline assignment: CDR1 MGHRA and CDR2 YSYEKL. As regards this clone: No antigen is known for it.

The primer mix had 60 Vbeta and 13 Jbeta primers. Method: immunoSEQ multiplex PCR; TCRdb's copy keeps in-frame clones and lacks some. The data hold some 160,000 clones, with around 80% observed a single time. The sequenced sample consisted of PBMCs. The clonotype was recovered from a male donor in good health and CMV-seropositive. The rearrangement links TRBV4-1 to TRBJ1-3; TRBD1 agrees at 7 bases. The CDR3 is CASSQEQGPGNTIYF. Written as DNA, the CDR3 is TGCGCCAGCAGCCAAGAACAGGGGCCCGGAAACACCATATATTTT.